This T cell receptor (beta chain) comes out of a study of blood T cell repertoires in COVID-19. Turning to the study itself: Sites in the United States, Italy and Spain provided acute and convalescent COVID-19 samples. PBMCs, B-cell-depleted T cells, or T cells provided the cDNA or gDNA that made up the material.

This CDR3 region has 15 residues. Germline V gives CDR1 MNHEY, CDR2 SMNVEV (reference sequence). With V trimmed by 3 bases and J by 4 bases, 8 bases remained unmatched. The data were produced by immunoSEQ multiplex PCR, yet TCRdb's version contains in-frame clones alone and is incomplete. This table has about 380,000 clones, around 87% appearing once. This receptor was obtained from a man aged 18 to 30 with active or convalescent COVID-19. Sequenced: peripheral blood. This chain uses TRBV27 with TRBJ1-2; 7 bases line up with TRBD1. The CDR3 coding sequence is TGTGCCAGCAGTTTTGACAGGACAGGTACCTATGGCTACACCTTC. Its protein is CASSFDRTGTYGYTF.